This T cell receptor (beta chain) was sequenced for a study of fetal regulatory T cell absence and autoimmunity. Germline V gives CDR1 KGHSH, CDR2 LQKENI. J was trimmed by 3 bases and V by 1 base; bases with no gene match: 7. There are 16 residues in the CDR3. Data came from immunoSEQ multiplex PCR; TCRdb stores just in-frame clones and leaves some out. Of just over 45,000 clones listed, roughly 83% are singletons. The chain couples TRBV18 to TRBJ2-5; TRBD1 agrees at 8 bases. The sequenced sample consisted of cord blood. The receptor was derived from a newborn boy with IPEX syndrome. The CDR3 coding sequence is TGTGCCAGCTCACCACTCGGACAGGGTAGGGAAGAGACCCAGTACTTC. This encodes CASSPLGQGREETQYF.